This T cell receptor beta chain was captured by sequencing in a study of T cell repertoires in cytomegalovirus infection. In TCRdb, the reads were re-called with MiXCR into one record per CDR3 protein. The sample lists roughly 500,000 distinct CDR3 sequences; more than 30% were seen once. A word on this clonotype: Its specificity is unknown.

There are 16 residues in the CDR3. V lost 5 bases and J lost 8; bases outside the gene matches: 9. CDR1 is SGHAT, CDR2 FQDESV, per germline (reference sequence). The receptor was derived from a human donor in good health (CMV status not recorded). Some clones in this sample may be carry-over from other donors' samples. J is TRBJ2-1 and V is TRBV11-1; 13 nucleotides agree with TRBD2. The specimen comprised cultured PBMCs, sampled from culture after CMV antigen stimulation. CDR3 sequence reads: CASSPRTSGSGDEQFF. The DNA of the CDR3 is TGTGCCAGCAGCCCACGGACTAGCGGGAGTGGAGATGAGCAGTTCTTC. Looking up the rest from reference TRBV11-1 and TRBJ2-1 gives the full variable domain: EAEVAQSPRYKITEKSQAVAFWCDPISGHATLYWYRQILGQGPELLVQFQDESVVDDSQLPKDRFSAERLKGVDSTLKIQPAELGDSAMYLCASSPRTSGSGDEQFFGPGTRLTVL.